This TCR beta chain came from a study of shared clonotypes between healthy human individuals. Assay used: immunoSEQ multiplex PCR; TCRdb lists only in-frame clones, some missing. The sample lists roughly 2.2 million clones; 85% to 95% were seen once. Per germline, CDR1 SGHVS and CDR2 FQNEAQ. CDR3 size: 17 residues. V shed 7 bases, J shed 4 bases, and the junction held 16 bases outside the gene matches. This clone came up a few times. Adults of Caucasian background living in Nashville, Tennessee made up all donors. What was sequenced was naive CD4+ T cells from PBMCs. Stated subset: CD45RA+ positively selected. This chain joins TRBV7-8 and TRBJ1-1; 9 nucleotides match TRBD1. The sequence was collected from a man aged 18 to 30 in good health. Some clones in this sample may be carry-over from other donors' samples. This CDR3 is CASIPNPGTGSGTEAFF. For the CDR3, the DNA is TGTGCCAGCATCCCAAATCCCGGGACAGGGTCGGGCACTGAAGCTTTCTTT. Supplemented by reference TRBV7-8 and TRBJ1-1, the full variable domain reads GAGVSQSPRYKVAKRGQDVALRCDPISGHVSLFWYQQALGQGPEFLTYFQNEAQLDKSGLPSDRFFAERPEGSVSTLKIQRTQQEDSAVYLCASIPNPGTGSGTEAFFGQGTRLTVV.